The source of this T cell receptor (beta chain) is a study of blood T cell repertoires in COVID-19. Turning to the study itself: COVID-19 samples from acute and convalescent phases originated in the United States, Italy and Spain. PBMCs, B-cell-depleted T cells, or T cells were the source of the cDNA or gDNA that made up the material.

Germline lookup yields CDR1 SGHNT and CDR2 YYREEE (reference sequence). The CDR3 runs to 12 residues. The V and J ends lost 6 bases and 8 bases respectively, with 14 bases between them. This clone has more than one count but fewer than ten. Assay used: immunoSEQ multiplex PCR; TCRdb lists only in-frame clones, some missing. The sample holds 300,000 to 350,000 clones, 70% to 90% seen once. The sample taken for sequencing was PBMCs or T cells enriched from blood (not recorded which). V gene TRBV5-4 combines with J gene TRBJ1-2, with no clear D. The clonotype was recovered from a young man who had recovered from COVID-19. In nucleotides, the CDR3 is TGTGCCAGCAAGATCGGACTCAGGGGCTACACCTTC. It is translated as CASKIGLRGYTF.